This TCR beta chain was captured by sequencing in a study of T cell changes during pregnancy in multiple sclerosis. The table came from immunoSEQ multiplex PCR; TCRdb's copy has only in-frame clones and leaves some out. The table shows 50,000 to 70,000 clones, with roughly 92% occurring only once. Trimming removed 6 bases at V and 1 base at J, with 16 bases between. The CDR3 spans 14 residues. Germline lookup yields CDR1 SQVTM and CDR2 ANQGSEA. The starting material was peripheral blood, obtained in the second trimester of pregnancy. The rearrangement links TRBV29-1 to TRBJ2-7; maybe TRBD1 (6 bases). The receptor's source is a female donor with multiple sclerosis, enrolled in a pregnancy study. CDR3 DNA: TGCAGCGTCACCGCCGGGACACCATCCTACGAGCAGTACTTC. It is translated as CSVTAGTPSYEQYF.